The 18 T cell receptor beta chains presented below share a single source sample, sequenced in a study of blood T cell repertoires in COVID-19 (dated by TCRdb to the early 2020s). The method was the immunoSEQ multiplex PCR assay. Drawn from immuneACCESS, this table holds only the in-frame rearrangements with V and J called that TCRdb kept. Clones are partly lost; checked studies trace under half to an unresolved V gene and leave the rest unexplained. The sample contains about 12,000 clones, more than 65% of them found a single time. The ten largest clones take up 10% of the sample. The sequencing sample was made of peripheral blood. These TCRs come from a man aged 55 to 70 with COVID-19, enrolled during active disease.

CDR3 in amino acids: CASSPRDREIRKTQYF. CDR3 coding DNA: TGTGCCAGCAGCCCCAGGGACAGGGAGATCAGGAAGACCCAGTACTTC. This rearrangement joins TRBV3-1 (or the pseudogene TRBV3-2) to TRBJ2-5, with TRBD1 matching over 9 bases. With V trimmed by 4 bases and J by 6 bases, 12 bases remained unmatched. The length of the CDR3 is 16 residues. CDR1 is LGHDT, CDR2 YNNKEL, per germline (reference sequence).

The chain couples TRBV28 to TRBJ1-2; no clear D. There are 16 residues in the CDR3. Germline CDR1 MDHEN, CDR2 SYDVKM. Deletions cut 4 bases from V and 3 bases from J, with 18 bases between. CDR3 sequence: CASSSAGSIAYYGYTF. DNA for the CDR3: TGTGCCAGCAGTTCGGCAGGCAGCATCGCTTACTATGGCTACACCTTC.

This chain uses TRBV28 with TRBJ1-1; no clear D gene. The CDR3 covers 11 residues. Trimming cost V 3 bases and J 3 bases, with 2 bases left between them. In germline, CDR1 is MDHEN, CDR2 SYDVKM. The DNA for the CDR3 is TGTGCCAGCAGTTTCGACACTGAAGCTTTCTTT. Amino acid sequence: CASSFDTEAFF.

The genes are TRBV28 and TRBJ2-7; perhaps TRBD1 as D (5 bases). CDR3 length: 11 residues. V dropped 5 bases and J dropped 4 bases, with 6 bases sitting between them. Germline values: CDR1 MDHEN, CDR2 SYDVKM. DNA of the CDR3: TGTGCCAGCAGTAAGGGGTACGAGCAGTACGTC. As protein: CASSKGYEQYV.

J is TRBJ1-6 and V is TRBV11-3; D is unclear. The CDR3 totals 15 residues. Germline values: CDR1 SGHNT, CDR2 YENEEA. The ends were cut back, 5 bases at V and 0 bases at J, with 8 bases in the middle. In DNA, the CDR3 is TGTGCCAGCAGCCCAAGGAGCTCCTATAATTCACCCCTCCACTTT. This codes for CASSPRSSYNSPLHF.

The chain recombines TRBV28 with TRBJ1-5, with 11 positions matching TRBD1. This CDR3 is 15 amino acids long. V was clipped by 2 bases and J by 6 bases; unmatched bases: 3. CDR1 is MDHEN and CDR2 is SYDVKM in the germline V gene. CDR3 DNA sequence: TGTGCCAGCAGTTTAACCGGGACAGGGGGTCAGCCCCAGCATTTT. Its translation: CASSLTGTGGQPQHF.

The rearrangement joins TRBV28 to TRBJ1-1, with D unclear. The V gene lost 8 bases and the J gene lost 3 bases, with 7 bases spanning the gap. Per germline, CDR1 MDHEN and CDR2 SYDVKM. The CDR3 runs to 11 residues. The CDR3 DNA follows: TGTGCCAGCTCCGGGGACACTGAAGCTTTCTTT. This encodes CASSGDTEAFF.

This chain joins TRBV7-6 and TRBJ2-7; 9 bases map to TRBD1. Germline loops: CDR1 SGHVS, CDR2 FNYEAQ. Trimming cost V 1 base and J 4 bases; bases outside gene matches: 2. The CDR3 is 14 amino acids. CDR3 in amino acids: CASSLGQGGYEQYF. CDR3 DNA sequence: TGTGCCAGCAGCTTAGGACAGGGGGGATACGAGCAGTACTTC.

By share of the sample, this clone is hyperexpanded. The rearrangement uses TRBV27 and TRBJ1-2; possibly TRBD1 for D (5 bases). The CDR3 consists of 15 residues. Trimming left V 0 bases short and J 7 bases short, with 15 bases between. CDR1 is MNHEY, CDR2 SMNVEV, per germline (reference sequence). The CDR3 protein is CASSLSLEGRSGYTF. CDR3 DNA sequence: TGTGCCAGCAGTTTATCGTTGGAGGGGCGCAGTGGCTACACCTTC.

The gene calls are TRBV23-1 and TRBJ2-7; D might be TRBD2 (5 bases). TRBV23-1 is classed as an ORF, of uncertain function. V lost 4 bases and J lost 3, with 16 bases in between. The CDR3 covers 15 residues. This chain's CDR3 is CASSLGLSGSYEQYF. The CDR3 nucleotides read TGCGCCAGCAGTCTAGGCCTCTCGGGGAGCTACGAGCAGTACTTC.

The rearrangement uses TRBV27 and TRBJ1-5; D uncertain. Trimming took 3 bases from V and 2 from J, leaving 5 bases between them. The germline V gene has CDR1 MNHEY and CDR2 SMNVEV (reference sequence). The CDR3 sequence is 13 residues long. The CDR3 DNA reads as TGTGCCAGCAGTTTTAAGCGCAATCAGCCCCAGCATTTT. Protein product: CASSFKRNQPQHF.

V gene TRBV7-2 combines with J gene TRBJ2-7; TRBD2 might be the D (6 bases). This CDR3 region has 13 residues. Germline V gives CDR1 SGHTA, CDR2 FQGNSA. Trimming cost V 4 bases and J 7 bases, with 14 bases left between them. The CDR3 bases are TGTGCCAGCAGCTCACCGTGGGGAGGTGAGCAGTACGTC. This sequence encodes CASSSPWGGEQYV.

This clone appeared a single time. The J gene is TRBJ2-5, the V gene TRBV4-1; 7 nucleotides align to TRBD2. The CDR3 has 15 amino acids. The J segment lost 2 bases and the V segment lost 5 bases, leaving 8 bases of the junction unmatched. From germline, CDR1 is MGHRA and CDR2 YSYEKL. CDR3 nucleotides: TGCGCCAGCAGCGACCGAAACGGGGGGCAAGAGACCCAGTACTTC. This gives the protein CASSDRNGGQETQYF.

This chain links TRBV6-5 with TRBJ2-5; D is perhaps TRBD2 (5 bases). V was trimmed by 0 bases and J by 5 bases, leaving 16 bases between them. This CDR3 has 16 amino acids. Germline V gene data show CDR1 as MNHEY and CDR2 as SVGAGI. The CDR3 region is CASSYSDLGDLETQYF. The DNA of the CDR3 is TGTGCCAGCAGTTACTCCGACTTGGGAGATTTGGAGACCCAGTACTTC.

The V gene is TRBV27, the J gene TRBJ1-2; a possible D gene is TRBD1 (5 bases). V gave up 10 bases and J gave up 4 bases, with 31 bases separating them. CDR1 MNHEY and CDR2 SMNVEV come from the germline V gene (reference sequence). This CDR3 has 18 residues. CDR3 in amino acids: CATKGLGARARDPYGYTF. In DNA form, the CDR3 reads TGTGCCACCAAGGGGTTAGGGGCGAGAGCAAGAGATCCCTATGGCTACACCTTC.

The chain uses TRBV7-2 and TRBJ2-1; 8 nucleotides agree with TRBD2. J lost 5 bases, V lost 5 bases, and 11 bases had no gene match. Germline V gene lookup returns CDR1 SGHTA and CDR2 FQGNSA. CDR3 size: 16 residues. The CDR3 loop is CASSLVGGGFDNEQFF. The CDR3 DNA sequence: TGTGCCAGCAGCCTGGTGGGCGGGGGGTTCGACAATGAGCAGTTCTTC.

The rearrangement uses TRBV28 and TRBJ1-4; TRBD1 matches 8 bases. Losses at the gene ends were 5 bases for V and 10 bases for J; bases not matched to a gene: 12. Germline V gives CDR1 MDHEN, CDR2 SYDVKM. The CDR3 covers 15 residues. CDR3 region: CASSLFTQGAGKLFF. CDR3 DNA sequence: TGTGCCAGCAGTCTTTTTACCCAGGGGGCGGGAAAACTGTTTTTT.

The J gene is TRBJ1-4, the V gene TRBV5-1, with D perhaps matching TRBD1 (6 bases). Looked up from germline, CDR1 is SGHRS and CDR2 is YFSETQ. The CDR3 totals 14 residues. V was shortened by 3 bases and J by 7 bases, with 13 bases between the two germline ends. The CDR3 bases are TGCGCCAGCAGCTCCCGCGGGGGCGGTGAAAAACTGTTTTTT. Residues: CASSSRGGGEKLFF.